This entry lists 27 T cell receptor beta chains sequenced from one sample in a study of blood T cells in healthy people across ages. Combining a sample-barcoded 5' primer with a J-beta primer mix, a second PCR ran for about 7 to 11 cycles. Using its own MiXCR run on the 5' RACE reads, TCRdb lists one record per CDR3 protein. The sample contains 1.5 million to 1.9 million distinct CDR3 sequences, approximately 43% of which appear only once. What was sequenced was blood. These receptors all stem from a woman aged 18-35 years in good health.

This clonotype was observed at least ten times. CDR3 region: CAISESGSSYEQYF. As DNA, the CDR3 is TGTGCCATCAGTGAGTCTGGTAGCTCCTACGAGCAGTACTTC. The rearrangement links TRBV10-3 to TRBJ2-7; D ambiguous. CDR3 size: 14 residues. Germline V CDR1 and CDR2: ENHRY, SYGVKD. Trimming took 0 bases from V and 0 from J, leaving 6 bases between them.

About this clonotype itself: The germline gene is not matched at one end of the junction; a read error may be the cause. V usage is TRBV20-1 and J usage is TRBJ2-5; the match to TRBD1 covers 8 bases. The DNA end favors TRBJ2-7, so the J call may be wrong. The CDR3 runs to 13 residues. CDR1 and CDR2 (germline): DFQATT, SNEGSKA (reference sequence). This CDR3 reads CSATRTGRYEQYF. In DNA form, the CDR3 reads TGCAGCGCTACCCGGACAGGGAGATACGAGCAGTACTTC.

The V and J genes are TRBV12-3 or TRBV12-4 and TRBJ2-2; TRBD1 might be the D (5 bases). CDR3 length: 16 residues. V dropped 4 bases and J dropped 7 bases, with 19 bases sitting between them. The CDR3 protein is CASSSILRVAGGELFF. The CDR3 bases are TGTGCCAGCAGTTCCATACTCAGGGTTGCAGGCGGGGAGCTGTTTTTT.

V gene TRBV10-3 combines with J gene TRBJ2-3, with 9 bases aligning to TRBD1. This CDR3 is 14 amino acids long. CDR1 is ENHRY, CDR2 SYGVKD, per germline. With 7 bases clipped from V and 6 bases from J, the junction kept 8 bases outside the gene matches. For the CDR3, the DNA is TGTGCCATCAAAGCGACAGGGGGACTCGATACGCAGTATTTT. This codes for CAIKATGGLDTQYF.

Only a few counts were recorded for this clonotype. This rearrangement joins TRBV7-9 to TRBJ2-1; TRBD1 matches at 7 bases. Germline V gene data show CDR1 as SEHNR and CDR2 as FQNEAQ (reference sequence). With 3 bases clipped from V and 10 bases from J, the junction kept 24 bases outside the gene matches. The CDR3 is made up of 19 amino acids. The CDR3 nucleotides are TGTGCCAGCAGCTTGTCCTTTTCCCTGCGACAGGGCGAGGTAGGGGAGCAGTTCTTC. Its protein product is CASSLSFSLRQGEVGEQFF.

The rearrangement uses TRBV5-1 and TRBJ2-2; 9 positions match TRBD1. The germline gives CDR1 SGHRS, CDR2 YFSETQ. V lost 0 bases and J lost 6; bases outside the gene matches: 6. The CDR3 covers 16 residues. CDR3 nucleotides: TGCGCCAGCAGCTTGGCCTCTGGGACAGGGTCCGGGGAGCTGTTTTTT. As protein: CASSLASGTGSGELFF.

Comment on this clonotype: A clone one base away is much larger, so this may be a read error. V gene TRBV4-1 combines with J gene TRBJ2-7; D call uncertain. The germline CDR1 and CDR2 sequences are MGHRA and YSYEKL. The length of the CDR3 is 14 residues. The CDR3 reads CASSHTDGSYKQYF. The CDR3 nucleotides read TGCGCCAGCAGCCACACAGACGGATCCTACAAGCAGTACTTC.

This clonotype was counted between two and nine times. The chain combines TRBV29-1 with TRBJ2-1; D unresolved. Germline lookup yields CDR1 SQVTM and CDR2 ANQGSEA. V lost 4 bases and J 0 bases, leaving 10 bases between the germline ends. The CDR3 totals 14 residues. CDR3 in amino acids: CSVGTGSSYNEQFF. The DNA for the CDR3 is TGCAGCGTTGGGACGGGTAGCTCCTACAATGAGCAGTTCTTC.

This chain links TRBV24-1 with TRBJ2-1; D gene unclear. The CDR3 length is 12 residues. CDR1 is KGHDR, CDR2 SFDVKD, per germline. Trimming removed 3 bases at V and 9 bases at J, with 8 bases between. The CDR3: CATSDQKGEQFF. CDR3 in DNA: TGTGCCACCAGTGATCAAAAGGGTGAGCAGTTCTTC.

This clonotype was detected a few times. The genes are TRBV28 and TRBJ1-5; D remains ambiguous. The CDR3 has 19 amino acids. The V and J ends lost 1 base and 0 bases respectively, with 19 bases between them. Germline lookup yields CDR1 MDHEN and CDR2 SYDVKM. The CDR3 DNA reads TGTGCCAGCAGTTTATCATCAGTTGGTCCCGCGGTTAGCAATCAGCCCCAGCATTTT. Protein: CASSLSSVGPAVSNQPQHF.

This clonotype was observed many times. The rearrangement joins TRBV27 to TRBJ2-5; D ambiguous. Per the germline V gene, CDR1 is MNHEY and CDR2 is SMNVEV (reference sequence). Trimming left V 1 base short and J 0 bases short, with 3 bases between. The CDR3 runs to 13 residues. This chain's CDR3 is CASSLLYQETQYF. Here the CDR3 DNA reads TGTGCCAGCAGTTTATTGTACCAAGAGACCCAGTACTTC.

This clonotype appeared a few times. The chain couples TRBV9 to TRBJ2-1, with 12 bases aligning to TRBD2. The V gene's germline CDR1 is SGDLS and CDR2 YYNGEE. The V segment lost 4 bases and the J segment 1 base; nucleotides outside the gene matches: 9. This CDR3 is 18 amino acids long. Here the CDR3 DNA reads TGTGCCAGCAGCAACGGTCTGACTAGCGGGGGTTCCTACAATGAGCAGTTCTTC. Amino acids: CASSNGLTSGGSYNEQFF.

This clonotype was counted between two and nine times. This chain uses TRBV20-1 with TRBJ2-3, with 7 nucleotides matching TRBD2. There are 15 residues in the CDR3. V trimming: 3 bases; J trimming: 3 bases; junction bases outside the gene matches: 9. The germline V gene has CDR1 DFQATT and CDR2 SNEGSKA (reference sequence). Written as DNA, the CDR3 is TGCAGTGCTAGTCTGTCGGGAGGAGGAACAGATACGCAGTATTTT. Its translation is CSASLSGGGTDTQYF.

CDR3 nucleotide sequence: TGTGCCAGCAGCCGGGACAGGGTGGGCACTGAAGCTTTCTTT. Residues: CASSRDRVGTEAFF. The rearrangement uses TRBV7-9 and TRBJ1-1; 9 bases are a match to TRBD1. The CDR3 extends over 14 amino acids. Looked up from germline, CDR1 is SEHNR and CDR2 is FQNEAQ (reference sequence). V shed 5 bases and J 4 bases; nucleotides not matched to a gene: 5.

The chain joins TRBV6-1 to TRBJ1-2; 9 positions match TRBD1. Germline V gene data show CDR1 as MNHNS and CDR2 as SASEGT. Losses at the gene ends were 7 bases for V and 4 bases for J; bases not matched to a gene: 13. The CDR3 has 16 residues. For the CDR3, the DNA is TGTGCCAGCAATATCCGGGACAGGGCCAGTGTCTATGGCTACACCTTC. This sequence encodes CASNIRDRASVYGYTF.

V is TRBV28 and J is TRBJ1-4; tentatively, D is TRBD1 (5 bases). V was pared by 1 base and J by 0 bases, with 12 bases between. Per the germline V gene, CDR1 is MDHEN and CDR2 is SYDVKM. The CDR3 runs 17 residues. This CDR3 is CASSLSTGPTTNEKLFF. CDR3 sequence (DNA): TGTGCCAGCAGTTTATCCACGGGACCGACAACTAATGAAAAACTGTTTTTT.

This chain connects TRBV6-6 to TRBJ2-7; D remains ambiguous. CDR3 size: 12 residues. V was pared by 3 bases and J by 5 bases, with 8 bases between. The germline V gene has CDR1 MNHNY and CDR2 SVGAGI (reference sequence). In DNA, the CDR3 is TGTGCCAGCAGTTATCCTAATCACGAGCAGTACTTC. Protein: CASSYPNHEQYF.

This clonotype occurred once. The chain is built from TRBV28 and TRBJ2-1, with TRBD1 identical over 7 bases. From germline, CDR1 is MDHEN and CDR2 SYDVKM. Germline trimming cut 6 bases from V and 6 bases from J; bases unmatched to any gene: 14. There are 16 residues in the CDR3. The CDR3: CASRILREQGFNEQFF. The CDR3, as DNA: TGTGCCAGCAGAATACTCCGTGAACAGGGGTTCAATGAGCAGTTCTTC.

This clonotype turned up a few times. The chain uses TRBV5-1 and TRBJ2-1, with unresolved D. The length of the CDR3 is 15 residues. With 4 bases removed from V and 4 bases from J, the gap between germline ends came to 15 bases. Germline V gives CDR1 SGHRS, CDR2 YFSETQ. This CDR3 is CASSPTRGVYNEQFF. The CDR3 DNA reads as TGCGCCAGCAGCCCTACCCGTGGGGTTTACAATGAGCAGTTCTTC.

This sequence joins TRBV20-1 and TRBJ1-5; D call uncertain. The V end was cut by 5 bases, the J end by 2 bases, with 19 bases between. Germline V lookup: CDR1 DFQATT, CDR2 SNEGSKA (reference sequence). The CDR3 is made up of 16 amino acids. The CDR3 sequence is CSARRPLGLGNQPQHF. For the CDR3, the DNA is TGCAGTGCTCGAAGACCCCTAGGCCTTGGCAATCAGCCCCAGCATTTT.

This chain connects TRBV18 to TRBJ1-2, with D uncertain. This CDR3 spans 13 amino acids. V was pared by 11 bases and J by 7 bases, with 20 bases between. Germline V lookup: CDR1 KGHSH, CDR2 LQKENI. CDR3 nucleotides: TGTGCCTCACCAGACGCAGGCCTGGCTGGCTACACCTTC. Translating gives CASPDAGLAGYTF.

This clonotype was observed many times. This chain connects TRBV4-1 to TRBJ1-6, with D unresolved. Germline CDR1 and CDR2: MGHRA and YSYEKL. V was pared by 0 bases and J by 6 bases, with 9 bases between. The CDR3 totals 15 residues. The CDR3 region is CASSQEGSGNSPLHF. CDR3 DNA: TGCGCCAGCAGCCAAGAGGGGTCAGGTAATTCACCCCTCCACTTT.

This clonotype was found a few times. This chain joins TRBV4-1 and TRBJ1-6; D is unresolved. Germline V gives CDR1 MGHRA, CDR2 YSYEKL. The CDR3 is 16 residues long. V was cut by 3 bases and J by 10 bases, with 19 bases left in between. DNA for the CDR3: TGCGCCAGCAGCCAGCTTAAGCGCTCGGTTGCCTCACCCCTCCACTTT. Encoded protein: CASSQLKRSVASPLHF.

The chain couples TRBV6-5 to TRBJ2-1, with TRBD2 as a possible D gene (6 bases). This CDR3 comprises 16 residues. The germline V and J ends were trimmed by 5 bases and 10 bases, with 24 bases remaining between them. CDR1 MNHEY and CDR2 SVGAGI come from the germline V gene. The CDR3 here is CASSQAGGLSIGEQFF. The CDR3 DNA follows: TGTGCCAGCAGTCAGGCCGGGGGACTTTCAATTGGGGAGCAGTTCTTC.

The V gene is TRBV4-3, the J gene TRBJ2-5; D is possibly TRBD2 (6 bases). The better agreement between TRBJ2-7 and the DNA end casts doubt on the J call. The CDR3 totals 15 residues. CDR1 and CDR2 from the germline V gene are LGHNA and YSLEER. This chain's CDR3 is CASSQDPGGFYEQYF. The CDR3 nucleotides are TGCGCCAGCAGCCAAGACCCCGGGGGATTCTACGAGCAGTACTTC.

V usage is TRBV6-5 and J usage is TRBJ2-3, with a possible D match to TRBD2 (7 bases). The V gene lost 8 bases and the J gene lost 6 bases, with 18 bases spanning the gap. The CDR3 length is 14 residues. Germline assignment: CDR1 MNHEY and CDR2 SVGAGI. DNA for the CDR3: TGTGCCAGCTCAAAGGGGGGGGGGCAGGATACGCAGTATTTT. Encoded protein: CASSKGGGQDTQYF.

This clonotype was seen only a few times. DNA for the CDR3: TGTGCCAGCACTGAAACCGGGACGAGCACAGATACGCAGTATTTT. Translating gives CASTETGTSTDTQYF. The chain is built from TRBV6-2 or TRBV6-3 and TRBJ2-3; D possibly matches TRBD1 or TRBD2 (5 bases each). The CDR3 runs to 15 residues. Trimming shortened V by 7 bases and J by 0 bases, and 14 bases separated the two germline ends. Germline-derived CDR1 and CDR2 are MNHEY and SVGEGT.